The rows below give T cell receptor beta chains drawn from one sample of a study of blood T cells in healthy people across ages. TCRdb independently ran MiXCR on the 5' RACE reads; one entry per CDR3 protein. Here the sample spans approximately 690,000 distinct CDR3 sequences, roughly two fifths being singletons. Input material: blood. Receptors were obtained from a man of 80 years or more in good health. The CDR3 runs from the conserved cysteine through the conserved F or W. The D gene is left open where the match is weak. Size values are once, few and many counts, or a class for expanded clones, and some rows have none.

clone size	V gene	D gene	CDR3 length	J gene	CDR3 DNA	CDR3 protein
NA	TRBV5-5	NA	16	TRBJ2-5	TGTGCCAGCAGCCCCCCTTTGGGGCGAGGGAGAGAGACCCAGTACTTC	CASSPPLGRGRETQYF
NA	TRBV6-2/TRBV6-3	TRBD1	13	TRBJ2-7	TGTGCCAGCAGAACAGGGGGAATGCTAGAGCAGTACTTC	CASRTGGMLEQYF
few	TRBV3-1	NA	15	TRBJ2-4	TGTGCCAGCAGCCAAGACGTGGGGTTGAAAAACATTCAGTACTTC	CASSQDVGLKNIQYF
NA	TRBV7-8	NA	16	TRBJ2-5	TGTGCCAGCAGTTTAATGGGGGGAGGGGGTCAAGAGACCCAGTACTTC	CASSLMGGGGQETQYF
many	TRBV6-5	NA	12	TRBJ2-1	TGTGCCAGCCGCGAGGGGTTTTCCGAGCAGTTCTTC	CASREGFSEQFF
few	TRBV28	NA	16	TRBJ2-7	TGTGCCAGCAGCTACTACCCGGGACAGCGGGCCCACGAGCAGTACTTC	CASSYYPGQRAHEQYF
NA	TRBV2	NA	14	TRBJ2-3	TGTGCCAGCAAGCCTGACGGGGGCACAGATACGCAGTATTTT	CASKPDGGTDTQYF
NA	TRBV20-1	NA	15	TRBJ2-2	TGCAGTGCTAGAGATCCGACAGGACACACCGGGGAGCTGTTTTTT	CSARDPTGHTGELFF
NA	TRBV28	TRBD1	14	TRBJ2-1	TGTGCCAACAAAAGGGACAGGGCCTACAATGAGCAGTTCTTC	CANKRDRAYNEQFF
NA	TRBV27	NA	16	TRBJ2-5	TGTGCCAGCAGTTTCTTGGGGCAAACTTTCAACAATGAGCAGTACTTC	CASSFLGQTFNNEQYF
NA	TRBV20-1	TRBD2	15	TRBJ2-2	TGCAGTGCTCGGACTAGCAGGCCGAACACCGGGGAGCTGTTTTTT	CSARTSRPNTGELFF
NA	TRBV7-6	TRBD1	14	TRBJ1-2	TGTGCCAGCAGCTTGGGGACAGGGTCTGTTGGCTACACCTTC	CASSLGTGSVGYTF
NA	TRBV4-1	TRBD1	15	TRBJ2-5	TGCCCCAGCAGCCAAGGGGGCACTCGCAAAGAGACCCAGTACTTC	CPSSQGGTRKETQYF
few	TRBV6-5	TRBD2	18	TRBJ2-3	TGTGCCAGCAGTTACCCCGGCGGTAGCGGGAGGGGAACAGATACGCAGTATTTT	CASSYPGGSGRGTDTQYF
NA	TRBV5-1	NA	15	TRBJ1-1	TGCGCCAGCAGCCTATGGGACAACCAGAACACTGAAGCTTTCTTT	CASSLWDNQNTEAFF
NA	TRBV6-5	TRBD1	15	TRBJ2-7	TGTGCCAGCAGCTACTCGGCCAGGGGGCCTTACGAGCAGTACTTC	CASSYSARGPYEQYF
NA	TRBV20-1	TRBD1	15	TRBJ1-4	TGCAGTGCTAGGGACAGGACAGCAACTAATGAAAAACTGTTTTTT	CSARDRTATNEKLFF
NA	TRBV20-1	NA	9	TRBJ2-5	TGCAGTGCTCGACAGCCCCAGTACTTC	CSARQPQYF
NA	TRBV7-8	NA	17	TRBJ2-5	TGTGCCAGCAGGGCAGTTAGAGGTTCGGGGCTACAAGAGACCCAGTACTTC	CASRAVRGSGLQETQYF
NA	TRBV18	NA	15	TRBJ2-7	TGTGCCAGCTCACCAAACACAGCCGCAACCTACGAGCAGTACTTC	CASSPNTAATYEQYF
NA	TRBV20-1	NA	12	TRBJ1-3	TGCAGTGCTAGTGACAACGGAAACACCATATATTTT	CSASDNGNTIYF
NA	TRBV6-6	TRBD1	15	TRBJ1-5	TGTGCCAGCAGCGACAGGGGCCGGAGCAATCAGCCCCAGCATTTT	CASSDRGRSNQPQHF
NA	TRBV27	TRBD2	16	TRBJ2-7	TGTGCCAGCAGTTTTGGTGCGGGAGGGCCTTCCCACGAGCAGTACTTC	CASSFGAGGPSHEQYF
NA	TRBV6-5	NA	12	TRBJ1-3	TGTGCCAGCAGAACGGGGGGAAACACCATATATTTT	CASRTGGNTIYF
NA	TRBV7-8	TRBD1	17	TRBJ1-2	TGTGCCAGCAGCCCTAGGACAGGGCGTTCTCTCCCCTATGGCTACACCTTC	CASSPRTGRSLPYGYTF
many	TRBV6-2/TRBV6-3	TRBD2	15	TRBJ2-1	TGTGCCAGCAGCCCACTAGCGGGGGGGACGATGGAGCAGTTCTTC	CASSPLAGGTMEQFF
NA	TRBV27	NA	14	TRBJ1-6	TGTGCCAGCACGGCAGCGACCCCCAATTCACCCCTCCACTTT	CASTAATPNSPLHF
few	TRBV4-2	TRBD1	15	TRBJ2-4	TGTGCCAGCAGCCAAGGGGGACAGGGGGCAAACATTCAGTACTTC	CASSQGGQGANIQYF
NA	TRBV7-2	NA	14	TRBJ2-5	TGTGCCAGCAGCTCCTTCCATGGGGGTGAGACCCAGTACTTC	CASSSFHGGETQYF
NA	TRBV25-1	NA	12	TRBJ2-7	TGTGCCAGCAGCCACGTGATCTACGAGCAGTACTTC	CASSHVIYEQYF
few	TRBV7-9	NA	16	TRBJ2-7	TGTGCCAGCAGCTTTATCGTAGGGACGGACCCCTACGAGCAGTACTTC	CASSFIVGTDPYEQYF
NA	TRBV29-1	NA	12	TRBJ1-1	TGCAGCGCTCTGGACGGATACACTGAAGCTTTCTTT	CSALDGYTEAFF
NA	TRBV7-3	NA	14	TRBJ2-3	TGTGCCAGCAGCTTTTCCGGCACGGCGGATACGCAGTATTTT	CASSFSGTADTQYF
NA	TRBV5-6	NA	14	TRBJ1-1	TGTGCCAGCAGCCGAGGACCCAAGGGAACTGAAGCTTTCTTT	CASSRGPKGTEAFF
few	TRBV3-1	NA	14	TRBJ2-5	TGTGCCAGCAGCCAAGATTACAGCCAAGAGACCCAGTACTTC	CASSQDYSQETQYF
few	TRBV6-2/TRBV6-3	TRBD2	15	TRBJ2-7	TGTGCCAGCAGTTACCAGACTAGCGGATCCTACGAGCAGTACTTC	CASSYQTSGSYEQYF
few	TRBV4-2	NA	13	TRBJ2-3	TGTGCCAGCAGCCACCGAGGGGAAGATACGCAGTATTTT	CASSHRGEDTQYF
once	TRBV12-3/TRBV12-4	NA	15	TRBJ1-6	TGTGCCAGCAGTCTCCGACAGTCTCATAATTCACCCCTCCACTTT	CASSLRQSHNSPLHF
few	TRBV27	NA	15	TRBJ1-5	TGTGCCAGCAGTCCAGGGATGGGAAGCAATCAGCCCCAGCATTTT	CASSPGMGSNQPQHF
NA	TRBV6-2/TRBV6-3	NA	14	TRBJ1-5	TGTGCCAGCAGTTGGTATGGAGACAATCAGCCCCAGCATTTT	CASSWYGDNQPQHF
NA	TRBV20-1	NA	12	TRBJ2-7	TGCAGTGCTACCCGACAGAACTACGAGCAGTACTTC	CSATRQNYEQYF
few	TRBV11-2	NA	15	TRBJ1-2	TGTGCCAGCAGTAGTATTGGAGACCACAACTATGGCTACACCTTC	CASSSIGDHNYGYTF
few	TRBV9	TRBD1	15	TRBJ1-2	TGTGCCAGCAGCGTAGATTCCGGGACAGGCCGTGGCTACACCTTC	CASSVDSGTGRGYTF
many	TRBV4-1	NA	15	TRBJ2-7	TGCGCCAGCAGCCAAGGGGTCGAACAGACCTACGAGCAGTACTTC	CASSQGVEQTYEQYF
NA	TRBV15	NA	15	TRBJ1-1	TGTGCCACCAGCCTAGACCTTCCTGGAAGCACTGAAGCTTTCTTT	CATSLDLPGSTEAFF
NA	TRBV4-2	NA	14	TRBJ2-4	TGTGCCAGCAGCCAAGGACAGGCCGGGGACATTCAGTACTTC	CASSQGQAGDIQYF
once	TRBV20-1	NA	12	TRBJ2-5	TGCAGTGCTTATAAGCCGGGGGAGACCCAGTACTTC	CSAYKPGETQYF
NA	TRBV6-6	NA	14	TRBJ2-3	TGTGCCAGCAGCGGCGGAGGGATGATAGATACGCAGTATTTT	CASSGGGMIDTQYF
NA	TRBV5-1	NA	13	TRBJ2-5	TGCGCCAGCAGCATGGCCTCCAAAGAGACCCAGTACTTC	CASSMASKETQYF
few	TRBV5-6	NA	13	TRBJ1-1	TGTGCCAGCAGCGAGGCAGGTTTTACTGAAGCTTTCTTT	CASSEAGFTEAFF
NA	TRBV20-1	NA	10	TRBJ2-4	TGCAGTGCTAGCGGAGGCGTATTGTACTTC	CSASGGVLYF
NA	TRBV20-1	TRBD1	14	TRBJ2-3	TGCAGTGCTCCTCGGACAGGATGGAGAGATACGCAGTATTTT	CSAPRTGWRDTQYF
NA	TRBV6-4	NA	12	TRBJ1-4	TGTGCCAGCAGGGGCCCTGATGAAAAACTGTTTTTT	CASRGPDEKLFF
few	TRBV7-6	TRBD1	18	TRBJ2-7	TGTGCCAGCAGCTTATACCCCCCGGGGACAGGGTTGGTCTACGAGCAGTACTTC	CASSLYPPGTGLVYEQYF
few	TRBV12-3/TRBV12-4	NA	16	TRBJ2-1	TGTGCCAGCAGTGAGCAGGGGTTCCCGGGATACAATGAGCAGTTCTTC	CASSEQGFPGYNEQFF
once	TRBV14	TRBD2	18	TRBJ2-3	TGTGCCAGCAGCCAATCGAAAACTAGCGGGACTAGCACAGATACGCAGTATTTT	CASSQSKTSGTSTDTQYF
NA	TRBV20-1	NA	13	TRBJ2-6	TGCAGTGCTAGCCGTACTGGGGCCAACGTCCTGACTTTC	CSASRTGANVLTF
NA	TRBV6-2/TRBV6-3	NA	15	TRBJ2-1	TGTGCCAGCAGTGCCTTAGCTGCGGGCTACAATGAGCAGTTCTTC	CASSALAAGYNEQFF
NA	TRBV9	TRBD1	17	TRBJ1-6	TGTGCCAGCAGCGTCGGACAGGGAGGCGCCTATAATTCACCCCTCCACTTT	CASSVGQGGAYNSPLHF